This T cell receptor (beta chain) was obtained from a study of chronic HIV infection and antiretroviral therapy. This clonotype was counted ten times or more. CDR1 MDHEN and CDR2 SYDVKM come from the germline V gene. This CDR3 has 15 residues. Between the trimmed V and J ends, which lost 2 bases and 0 bases, there was a span of 9 bases. MiXCR, run by TCRdb on the 5' RACE reads, gives a single entry per CDR3 protein. In the table there are about 38,000 distinct CDR3 sequences, about 7.4% of which are singletons. The TCR was taken from an adult who had HIV and had not received antiretroviral therapy, or was an uninfected healthy control (not recorded which). Material for sequencing was peripheral blood. The V call is TRBV28, the J call TRBJ2-3; D is perhaps TRBD1 or TRBD2 (5 bases each). The CDR3 nucleotides read TGTGCCAGCAGTTTAGACGGGACGAGCACAGATACGCAGTATTTT. Its protein is CASSLDGTSTDTQYF.